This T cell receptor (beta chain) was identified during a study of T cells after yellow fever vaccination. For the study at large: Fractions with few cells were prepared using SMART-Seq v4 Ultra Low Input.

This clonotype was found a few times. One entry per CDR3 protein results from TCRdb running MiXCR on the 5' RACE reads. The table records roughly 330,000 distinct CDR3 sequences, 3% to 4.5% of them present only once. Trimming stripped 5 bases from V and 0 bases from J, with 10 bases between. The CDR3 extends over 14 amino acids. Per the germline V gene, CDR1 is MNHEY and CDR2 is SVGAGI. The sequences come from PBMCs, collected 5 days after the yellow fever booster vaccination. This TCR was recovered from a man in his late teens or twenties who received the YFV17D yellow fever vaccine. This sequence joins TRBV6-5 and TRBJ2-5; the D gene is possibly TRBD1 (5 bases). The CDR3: CASSQTANQETQYF. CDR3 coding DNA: TGTGCCAGCAGTCAGACAGCTAACCAAGAGACCCAGTACTTC.